The TCR beta chain described here comes from a study of T cells in Graves' hyperthyroidism and ophthalmopathy. On the study more broadly: Peripheral blood was secured at the point of initial diagnosis, before any treatment. Overall study findings and caveats: Model output signaled ophthalmopathy a median roughly 6.1 months ahead of onset. A 13 V-J model separated ophthalmopathy from stable hyperthyroidism.

This clonotype was recorded at least ten times. What it binds is not known. V was pared by 3 bases and J by 10 bases, with 12 bases between. This CDR3 contains 13 residues. Looked up from germline, CDR1 is SNHLY and CDR2 is FYNNEI. Diagnosis rested on symptoms, serum thyroxine and TRAb, thyroid ultrasound, and orbital computed tomography. Researchers took RNA transcripts and amplified the TCR beta CDR3 regions from them. During a first-round RT-PCR of the TCR CDR3, the HTBI primer set was used. From the multiplex PCR reads, TCRdb called clonotypes with MiXCR, one entry per CDR3 protein. The table lists approximately 700,000 distinct CDR3 sequences, about 17% of them singletons.

The sequence was collected from a man in his late teens or twenties with Graves' hyperthyroidism. Sequencing input: blood. This chain joins TRBV2 and TRBJ1-4; weak D call: TRBD1 (5 bases). The CDR3 spells CASSDPRVGKLFF. The CDR3 region has the DNA TGTGCCAGCAGTGACCCCAGGGTGGGAAAACTGTTTTTT.